A selection of T cell receptor beta chains follows, all from one sample in a study of persistence of HIV-infected CD4 T cells. Clones were sequenced by immunoSEQ multiplex PCR, and TCRdb holds only the in-frame ones, with some missing. This table has about 30,000 clones, roughly 82% appearing once. These receptors lack a known antigen. The sample consisted of CD4+ T cells sorted from PBMCs after roughly 18-hour stimulation, taken from a patient who received antiretroviral therapy. The receptors stem from an adult man with HIV who was CMV-seropositive. The CDR3 runs from the conserved cysteine through the conserved F or W. A D gene is named only where the DNA matches it firmly. Only some rows state a clone size, as once, few, many or a class for expanded clones.

>TRBJ2-2|few|.|TRBV14
CASSLRSGTGELFF
TGTGCCAGCAGCCTCCGGTCGGGGACCGGGGAGCTGTTTTTT
>TRBJ1-5|.|.|TRBV5-1
CASSLGPYSNQPQHF
TGCGCCAGCAGCTTGGGGCCCTATAGCAATCAGCCCCAGCATTTT
>TRBJ1-2|.|TRBD1|TRBV5-4
CASSPGQGRGGYTF
TGTGCCAGCAGCCCGGGACAGGGACGGGGTGGCTACACCTTC
>TRBJ1-5|.|.|TRBV6-1
CASSEGRGQPQHF
TGTGCCAGCAGTGAAGGCAGGGGACAGCCCCAGCATTTT
>TRBJ1-2|.|.|TRBV29-1
CSVLVGDYGYTF
TGCAGCGTTTTGGTCGGAGACTATGGCTACACCTTC
>TRBJ1-2|.|.|TRBV18
CASAGENYGYTF
TGTGCCAGCGCGGGGGAAAACTATGGCTACACCTTC
>TRBJ1-1|few|TRBD1|TRBV15
CATRGQGSPEAFF
TGTGCCACCAGGGGACAGGGGAGCCCTGAAGCTTTCTTT
>TRBJ1-2|.|.|TRBV12-3/TRBV12-4
CASSPDRIYGYTF
TGTGCCAGCAGCCCCGACCGGATCTATGGCTACACCTTC
>TRBJ2-3|.|.|TRBV12-3/TRBV12-4
CASEKRNTDTQYF
TGTGCCAGCGAGAAACGGAACACAGATACGCAGTATTTT
>TRBJ1-5|.|.|TRBV6-2/TRBV6-3
CASSYSLSGVQPQHF
TGTGCCAGCAGTTACTCTCTGAGCGGGGTCCAGCCCCAGCATTTT
>TRBJ2-7|.|.|TRBV12-3/TRBV12-4
CASSLESGYEQYF
TGTGCCAGCAGTTTAGAATCTGGCTACGAGCAGTACTTC
>TRBJ1-1|.|.|TRBV6-5
CASSSSGRTEAFF
TGTGCCAGCAGTTCCTCAGGGAGGACTGAAGCTTTCTTT
>TRBJ2-2|.|.|TRBV28
CASSSGSTGELFF
TGTGCCAGCAGTTCCGGATCCACCGGGGAGCTGTTTTTT
>TRBJ2-1|.|TRBD2|TRBV4-2
CASSQDITGGAIANIHNEQFF
TGTGCCAGCAGCCAAGATATCACGGGGGGGGCCATCGCTAATATTCACAATGAGCAGTTCTTC
>TRBJ1-2|once|TRBD1|TRBV6-6
CASSSETGGAYGYTF
TGTGCCAGCAGTTCCGAGACAGGGGGAGCTTATGGCTACACCTTC
>TRBJ1-4|.|.|TRBV7-9
CASSLALQGGSTNEKLFF
TGTGCCAGCAGCTTAGCGCTCCAGGGAGGTTCAACTAATGAAAAACTGTTTTTT
>TRBJ2-5|.|.|TRBV25-1
CASSEFRGAQETQYF
TGTGCCAGCAGTGAATTTCGAGGAGCCCAAGAGACCCAGTACTTC
>TRBJ2-7|.|TRBD1|TRBV29-1
CSVVGTGYEQYF
TGCAGCGTTGTCGGGACAGGCTACGAGCAGTACTTC
>TRBJ2-5|few|.|TRBV4-2
CASSQESADLQETQYF
TGTGCCAGCAGCCAAGAATCGGCGGACCTCCAAGAGACCCAGTACTTC
>TRBJ1-3|.|TRBD1|TRBV30
CAWRSTGVNSGNTIYF
TGTGCCTGGAGGTCCACAGGGGTAAACTCTGGAAACACCATATATTTT
>TRBJ1-1|.|.|TRBV19
CASSRQSLNTEAFF
TGTGCCAGTAGTAGGCAGTCCTTGAACACTGAAGCTTTCTTT
>TRBJ2-7|.|TRBD2|TRBV19
CASSIGRLATYEQYF
TGTGCCAGTAGTATCGGTAGACTAGCCACCTACGAGCAGTACTTC
>TRBJ1-3|.|.|TRBV18
CASSLRRESGNTIYF
TGTGCCAGCTCTCTGAGGAGGGAATCTGGAAACACCATATATTTT
>TRBJ2-7|.|.|TRBV13
CASSLYYEQYF
TGTGCCAGCAGCTTATACTACGAGCAGTACTTC
>TRBJ2-1|.|.|TRBV19
CASSIDPLSSYNEQFF
TGTGCCAGTAGTATAGATCCCCTGAGCTCCTACAATGAGCAGTTCTTC
>TRBJ1-2|.|TRBD1|TRBV7-9
CASSITSGTGEGYTF
TGTGCCAGCAGCATAACCAGCGGGACAGGGGAGGGCTACACCTTC
>TRBJ2-2|once|.|TRBV5-1
CASSLPGGSGELFF
TGCGCCAGCAGCTTGCCGGGGGGCTCCGGGGAGCTGTTTTTT
>TRBJ2-5|.|.|TRBV12-5
CASAHRETQYF
TGTGCTAGTGCCCACCGGGAGACCCAGTACTTC
>TRBJ1-6|few|.|TRBV6-2/TRBV6-3
CASSYYGEGSPLHF
TGTGCCAGCAGTTACTATGGGGAAGGCTCACCCCTCCACTTT
>TRBJ2-3|.|TRBD2|TRBV18
CASSPLGLAGVTDTQYF
TGTGCCAGCTCACCACTTGGACTAGCGGGGGTGACAGATACGCAGTATTTT
>TRBJ1-1|few|.|TRBV7-2
CASSLVSGGNTEAFF
TGTGCCAGCAGCTTAGTATCGGGGGGGAACACTGAAGCTTTCTTT
>TRBJ1-1|.|TRBD1|TRBV27
CASSLGRQGASEAFF
TGTGCCAGCAGTTTAGGTCGACAGGGGGCATCTGAAGCTTTCTTT
>TRBJ1-1|.|TRBD1|TRBV6-5
CASSYRRDRGREAFF
TGTGCCAGCAGTTACCGACGGGACAGGGGGCGCGAAGCTTTCTTT
>TRBJ2-5|once|TRBD2|TRBV18
CASSPELAGGRETQYF
TGTGCCAGCTCACCGGAACTAGCGGGGGGTCGGGAGACCCAGTACTTC
>TRBJ2-5|.|.|TRBV7-9
CASSFGRGPRETQYF
TGTGCCAGCAGCTTTGGCAGGGGTCCTCGAGAGACCCAGTACTTC
>TRBJ2-2|.|.|TRBV5-1
CASSRSQNTGELFF
TGCGCCAGCAGCAGATCGCAGAACACCGGGGAGCTGTTTTTT